These T cell receptor beta chains were read from a single sample in a study of shared clonotypes between healthy human individuals. Sequenced by immunoSEQ multiplex PCR; TCRdb stores in-frame clones only, minus some. The repertoire holds 2 million to 2.5 million clones, with approximately 93% as singletons. The sample taken for sequencing was naive CD4+ T cells from PBMCs. Receptors were obtained from a man in his late teens or twenties in good health. Some clones in this sample may be carry-over from other donors' samples. CDR3s include the opening cysteine and the closing phenylalanine or tryptophan.

TRBV7-9,CASRRQGGSGNTIYF
TRBV5-1,CASSSKRLGDYGYTF
TRBV20-1,CSATLGWTQFF
TRBV19,CASSISGGNTEAFF
TRBV5-1,CASSLDGGRETQYF
TRBV13,CASSLGTRGNTIYF
TRBV5-4,CASSLQTRSSYEQYF
TRBV5-1,CASSLGSGGPYEQYF
TRBV7-8,CASSTAWDNSYEQYF
TRBV30,CAWSVTRGSAESGNTIYF
TRBV7-8,CASSFSASGGTDTQYF
TRBV30,CAWSPVGGLYGYTF
TRBV7-2,CASSLVVSVPLEQFF
TRBV6-1,CASSDSGRRADEQYF
TRBV10-3,CAISESNKGNYGYTF
TRBV18,CASSPTGSRETQYF
TRBV4-2,CASTDTGTDTQYF
TRBV5-1,CASSTVAGGTDTQYF
TRBV5-6,CASSLGAGGTDTQYF
TRBV19,CASSTTATGRSPNQPQHF
TRBV7-6,CASSRDPPGGNTEAFF
TRBV15,CATSRAARRANEKLFF
TRBV19,CASRYFLLSNQPQHF
TRBV27,CASSLSGWNSYEQYF
TRBV11-3,CASSSASSYNEQFF
TRBV27,CASSLPGQGHNEQFF
TRBV6-5,CASNKLAGSEQYF
TRBV7-8,CASSWGSNTEAFF
TRBV5-1,CASSLGRGISEKLFF
TRBV9,CASSVGLAGGTGVDTQYF
TRBV7-7,CASSLPNTGELFF
TRBV5-1,CASSITTGGSSYEQYF
TRBV7-8,CASSAQGGSGNTIYF
TRBV4-1,CASSQDVPRDSHSGNTIYF
TRBV30,CAWSLGLAPGELFF
TRBV6-6,CASSLQYPGLTETQYF
TRBV6-5,CASSPLAGSLETQYF
TRBV29-1,CSAQTGGSQPQHF
TRBV5-6,CASSLAPGGEYTQYF
TRBV4-1,CASSPRDTRGTDTQYF
TRBV5-6,CASSRVPNEKLFF
TRBV5-4,CASSPIRERGSGANVLTF
TRBV4-1,CASSPGQGGRETQYF
TRBV7-9,CASSLPTGGTDTQYF
TRBV5-4,CASSLGRGYTDTQYF
TRBV5-1,CASSPRDGADTQYF
TRBV7-2,CASSRGLAGESEQFF
TRBV11-2,CASSFRTDRTYEQYF
TRBV10-3,CAIRDDREGGTEAFF
TRBV5-1,CASTPVPAGGPYEQYF
TRBV4-1,CASSQVFQGRGTGANVLTF
TRBV9,CASSVALNTEAFF
TRBV25-1,CASSQIAVNEQFF
TRBV7-9,CASSSGAGGYTF
TRBV19,CASSISSQETQYF